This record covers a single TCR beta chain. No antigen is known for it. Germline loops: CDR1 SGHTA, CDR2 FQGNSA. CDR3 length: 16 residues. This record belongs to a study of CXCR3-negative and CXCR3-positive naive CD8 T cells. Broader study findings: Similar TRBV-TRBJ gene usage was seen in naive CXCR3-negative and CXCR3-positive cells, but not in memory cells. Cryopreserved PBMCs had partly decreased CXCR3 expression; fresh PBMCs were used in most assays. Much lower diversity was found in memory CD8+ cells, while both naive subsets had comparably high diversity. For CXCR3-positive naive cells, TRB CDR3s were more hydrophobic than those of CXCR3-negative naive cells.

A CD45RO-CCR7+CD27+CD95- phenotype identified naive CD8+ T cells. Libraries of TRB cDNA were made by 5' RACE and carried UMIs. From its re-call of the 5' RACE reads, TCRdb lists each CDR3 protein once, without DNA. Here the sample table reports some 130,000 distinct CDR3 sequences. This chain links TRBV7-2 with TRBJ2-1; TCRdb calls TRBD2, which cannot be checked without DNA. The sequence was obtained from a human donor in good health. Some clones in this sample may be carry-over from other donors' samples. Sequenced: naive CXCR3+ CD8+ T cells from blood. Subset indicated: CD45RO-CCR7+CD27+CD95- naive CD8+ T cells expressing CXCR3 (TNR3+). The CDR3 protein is CASSLDTSGAYNEQFF.